The rows below give T cell receptor beta chains drawn from one sample of a study of cytomegalovirus exposure and HLA in healthy donors. The table came from immunoSEQ multiplex PCR; TCRdb's copy has only in-frame clones and leaves some out. The table lists 150,000 to 200,000 clones, 82% of them singletons. Material: PBMCs. Receptors originate from a girl aged 5 to 17 in good health and CMV-seropositive. The CDR3 runs from the conserved cysteine through the conserved F or W. D genes are given only for firm matches. Size is stated for part of the rows, as once, few or many counts, or as a class when the clone is expanded.

d_gene: TRBD1
abundance: NA
v_gene: TRBV30
j_gene: TRBJ1-4
CDR3nt: TGTGCCTGGAGTGGGGGGACAGGGGCATACCTTTCGTGGGAAAAACTGTTTTTT
CDR3aa: CAWSGGTGAYLSWEKLFF

d_gene: NA
abundance: NA
v_gene: TRBV9
j_gene: TRBJ2-5
CDR3nt: TGTGCCAGCAGCGTAGGTGTAGGGGCGATCCAAGAGACCCAGTACTTC
CDR3aa: CASSVGVGAIQETQYF

d_gene: NA
abundance: once
v_gene: TRBV10-2
j_gene: TRBJ2-7
CDR3nt: TGCGCCAGCAGTGATGCAGGCTCATACCGCGAGCAGTACTTC
CDR3aa: CASSDAGSYREQYF

d_gene: TRBD1
abundance: NA
v_gene: TRBV28
j_gene: TRBJ2-3
CDR3nt: TGTGCCAGCACCACTCCAGGGGGCGGGTTCCGCACAGATACGCAGTATTTT
CDR3aa: CASTTPGGGFRTDTQYF

d_gene: TRBD2
abundance: NA
v_gene: TRBV30
j_gene: TRBJ2-2
CDR3nt: TGTGCCTGGAGTGTACGATATCGGCGGGGGGAAGACACCGGGGAGCTGTTTTTT
CDR3aa: CAWSVRYRRGEDTGELFF

d_gene: NA
abundance: once
v_gene: TRBV18
j_gene: TRBJ1-4
CDR3nt: TGTGCCAGCTCACCACTCCAGGGAGGTAATGAAAAACTGTTTTTT
CDR3aa: CASSPLQGGNEKLFF

d_gene: TRBD1
abundance: NA
v_gene: TRBV28
j_gene: TRBJ1-4
CDR3nt: TGTGCCAGCAGTTTCCAGGGGGTTAATGAAAAACTGTTTTTT
CDR3aa: CASSFQGVNEKLFF

d_gene: NA
abundance: NA
v_gene: TRBV19
j_gene: TRBJ1-2
CDR3nt: TGTGCCAGTAGTCTAACCTCCGTGGAGTCACGTTCTGGCTACACCTTC
CDR3aa: CASSLTSVESRSGYTF

d_gene: NA
abundance: NA
v_gene: TRBV28
j_gene: TRBJ1-2
CDR3nt: TGTGCCAGCAGTGACGGGGGGGCTGATAGGTATGGCTACACCTTC
CDR3aa: CASSDGGADRYGYTF

d_gene: TRBD1
abundance: once
v_gene: TRBV27
j_gene: TRBJ1-5
CDR3nt: TGTGCCAGCAGTCATAACAGGGGTGGTCAGCCCCAGCATTTT
CDR3aa: CASSHNRGGQPQHF

d_gene: TRBD1
abundance: NA
v_gene: TRBV11-2
j_gene: TRBJ1-2
CDR3nt: TGTGCCAGCAGCTTAGGGACAGGGTGGAGTGGCTACACCTTC
CDR3aa: CASSLGTGWSGYTF

d_gene: NA
abundance: NA
v_gene: TRBV19
j_gene: TRBJ2-6
CDR3nt: TGTGCCAGTGGGGCAGACTCTGGGGCCAACGTCCTGACTTTC
CDR3aa: CASGADSGANVLTF

d_gene: NA
abundance: NA
v_gene: TRBV6-5
j_gene: TRBJ1-1
CDR3nt: TGTGCCAGCAGTTTTGACAGATTGAACACTGAAGCTTTCTTT
CDR3aa: CASSFDRLNTEAFF

d_gene: TRBD1
abundance: NA
v_gene: TRBV27
j_gene: TRBJ2-1
CDR3nt: TGTGCCAGCAGTGCCGGGACAGTACTCAATGAGCAGTTCTTC
CDR3aa: CASSAGTVLNEQFF

d_gene: NA
abundance: few
v_gene: TRBV2
j_gene: TRBJ2-2
CDR3nt: TGTGCCGGCCAGAACACCGGGGAGCTGTTTTTT
CDR3aa: CAGQNTGELFF

d_gene: NA
abundance: NA
v_gene: TRBV28
j_gene: TRBJ1-2
CDR3nt: TGTGCCAGCAGTTATGGGGCTGCCCCTTGGGGCTACACCTTC
CDR3aa: CASSYGAAPWGYTF

d_gene: TRBD1
abundance: few
v_gene: TRBV6-1
j_gene: TRBJ2-7
CDR3nt: TGTGCCAGCAGTGACCCCTGGGACAGGGTTTACGAGCAGTACTTC
CDR3aa: CASSDPWDRVYEQYF